This T cell receptor beta chain stems from a study of blood T cells in healthy people across ages. Background on the study: T cells yielded about one barcoded beta molecule per two cells through template switching.

Next came a second PCR, run for about 7 to 12 cycles, which used a sample-barcoded 5' primer along with a J-beta primer mix. TCRdb re-derived calls from the 5' RACE reads in MiXCR, one entry per CDR3 protein. The sample lists roughly 1,300,000 distinct CDR3 sequences, around 59% occurring once. The TCR was taken from a man aged 18 to 30 in good health. The specimen sequenced was blood.

The CDR3 here is CASSPLAEKGSGYTF. As DNA, the CDR3 is TGTGCCAGCAGTCCCCTGGCGGAGAAAGGGTCTGGCTACACCTTC. The gene calls are TRBV28 and TRBJ1-2; D ambiguous. The ends were cut back, 5 bases at V and 7 bases at J, with 20 bases in the middle. Germline CDR1 and CDR2: MDHEN and SYDVKM. The CDR3 is made up of 15 amino acids.